This note documents a single T cell receptor beta chain sequence. Sequencing used immunoSEQ multiplex PCR; TCRdb keeps in-frame clones, though not all of them. This sample has approximately 100,000 clones, with over 80% found just once. V was clipped by 5 bases and J by 4 bases, with 17 bases between them. From germline, CDR1 is SGHNT and CDR2 YENEEA. This CDR3 has 15 residues. These data come from a study of blood T cell repertoires in COVID-19. Study-level background: Researchers got acute and convalescent COVID-19 samples from the United States, Italy and Spain.

This chain uses TRBV11-3 with TRBJ1-2, with D possibly being TRBD1 (5 bases). Material: peripheral blood. This TCR came from a man over 45 with acute or convalescent COVID-19. CDR3 region: CASSEEQGRGYGYTF. The CDR3, as DNA: TGTGCCAGCAGCGAGGAGCAGGGTCGAGGCTATGGCTACACCTTC.